The clone carrying this T cell receptor (beta chain) was found once. Original handling: By means of reference gene primer amplification, nucleated cell counts were estimated. Assay: immunoSEQ multiplex PCR; the TCRdb copy retains only in-frame clones and omits some. V, J and clone size were drawn from that table, and D and trimming were deduced from the DNA. The sample includes about 220,000 clones, more than 70% of them seen just once. The data were taken from a study of blood T cell repertoires in COVID-19. Overall study context: The United States, Italy and Spain supplied acute and convalescent COVID-19 samples. In each case, the material was cDNA or gDNA derived from T cells, B-cell-depleted T cells, or PBMCs.

The germline V and J ends were trimmed by 2 bases and 14 bases, with 15 bases remaining between them. CDR1 LGHDT and CDR2 YNNKEL come from the germline V gene (reference sequence). The CDR3 spans 13 residues. The clonotype comes from a human donor in a cohort sampled during active COVID-19. The sample taken for sequencing was peripheral blood. The chain couples TRBV3-1 (or the pseudogene TRBV3-2) to TRBJ1-4, with TRBD1 as a possible D gene (6 bases). The CDR3 bases are TGTGCCAGCAGCCAAATGGGGGACAAGGGGCTGTTTTTT. Protein: CASSQMGDKGLFF.